Listed below are T cell receptor beta chains from one sample, sequenced in a study of T cell repertoires in cytomegalovirus infection. TCRdb fed the reads into MiXCR, producing one record per CDR3 protein. The table records around 900,000 distinct CDR3 sequences, approximately 32% of them present only once. Antigens of these TCRs are unknown. The sequencing used cultured CD8+ T cells from PBMCs, collected from culture after CMV antigen stimulation. These receptors originate from a human donor in good health (CMV status not recorded). Some clones in this sample may be carry-over from other donors' samples. Each CDR3 is given with its conserved first and last residue. The order of the fields is clone size, D gene, V gene, J gene, CDR3 DNA, CDR3 protein. A D gene is named only where the DNA matches it firmly. Rows give clone size only sometimes, using once, few, many, or a class for an expanded clone.

>many|TRBD2|TRBV7-6|TRBJ2-1
TGTGCCAGCAGCTTAGAAGCGGGGGATGCCTACAATGAGCAGTTCTTC
CASSLEAGDAYNEQFF
>-|TRBD2|TRBV7-9|TRBJ2-2
TGTGCCAGCAGCTCCCACACCGGACTAGCGGGCCCACCAATCACCGGGGAGCTGTTTTTT
CASSSHTGLAGPPITGELFF
>few|TRBD2|TRBV11-1|TRBJ2-3
TGTGCCAGCACCCCCCCCGGGCGGGGGTCAGATACGCAGTATTTT
CASTPPGRGSDTQYF
>-|-|TRBV7-8|TRBJ2-1
TGTGCCAGCAGCTTAGCGGGGGATTACGGGGAGAGCTCCTACAATGAGCAGTTCTTC
CASSLAGDYGESSYNEQFF
>few|-|TRBV27|TRBJ2-3
TGTGCCAGCAGAGAACTCCGGGAGCTCAGCACAGATACGCAGTATTTT
CASRELRELSTDTQYF
>few|-|TRBV12-3/TRBV12-4|TRBJ2-3
TGTGCCAGCAGTTCAGGCTCCACTAGCACAGATACGCAGTATTTT
CASSSGSTSTDTQYF
>-|-|TRBV6-5|TRBJ2-3
TGTGCCAGCAGTCCGTCTACAGGGTCAGATACGCAGTATTTT
CASSPSTGSDTQYF
>once|-|TRBV12-3/TRBV12-4|TRBJ1-4
TGTACCAGCAGCCAAGGTGAAAAACTGTTTTTT
CTSSQGEKLFF
>few|-|TRBV7-6|TRBJ1-1
TGTGCCAGCAGCTCAGAAACCTCCTGGAGGGGGAACACTGAAGCTTTCTTT
CASSSETSWRGNTEAFF
>few|-|TRBV6-1|TRBJ1-2
TGTGCCAGCAGTGAGGGGGTTGTTAACTATGGCTACACCTTC
CASSEGVVNYGYTF
>-|-|TRBV29-1|TRBJ2-2
TGCAGCGTTGGGGGGTATAGCACCGGGGAGCTGTTTTTT
CSVGGYSTGELFF
>few|TRBD1|TRBV7-9|TRBJ1-2
TGTGCCAGCACGGACAGGGTGGACTATGGCTACACCTTC
CASTDRVDYGYTF
>many|-|TRBV7-2|TRBJ2-5
TGTGCCAGCAGCTCGGGACGGCGCCAAGAGACCCAGTACTTC
CASSSGRRQETQYF
>few|-|TRBV27|TRBJ1-1
TGTGCCAGCTTCGGACAGACATTCATGAACACTGAAGCTTTCTTT
CASFGQTFMNTEAFF
>many|TRBD1|TRBV7-6|TRBJ2-2
TGTGCCAGCAGCTCACCCCGGGACAGGGCACCAAGAAAGGGTGGCGGGGAGCTGTTTTTT
CASSSPRDRAPRKGGGELFF
>few|TRBD1|TRBV20-1|TRBJ2-2
TGCAGTGCTAGAGTTAGGGGGCAAAGGAACACCGGGGAGCTGTTTTTT
CSARVRGQRNTGELFF
>once|TRBD1|TRBV28|TRBJ1-5
TGTGCCAGCAGTGAGCGACAGGGGGATCAGACCCAGCATTTT
CASSERQGDQTQHF
>once|-|TRBV3-1|TRBJ1-1
TGTGCCAGCAGCCAAGCTTCGGGTCCCACTGAAGCTTTCTTT
CASSQASGPTEAFF
>few|-|TRBV7-9|TRBJ2-7
TGTGCCAGCAGCCCCCAGGGGTTCTACGAGCAGTACTTC
CASSPQGFYEQYF
>few|-|TRBV12-3/TRBV12-4|TRBJ2-5
TGTGCCAGCAGAGCCGGCGAGACCCAGTACTTC
CASRAGETQYF
>few|TRBD1|TRBV4-1|TRBJ2-7
TGCGCCAGCAGCCCAGAGATACAGGGGGCAGTTTACGAGCAGTACTTC
CASSPEIQGAVYEQYF
>-|TRBD2|TRBV5-4|TRBJ2-1
TGTGCCAGCAGCGCTGGGACTAGCGGGGGGCCGGGCAATGAGCAGTTCTTC
CASSAGTSGGPGNEQFF
>few|-|TRBV6-1|TRBJ1-1
TGTGCCAGCAGTGAAGGTGGGCCCGCGGCTTTCTTT
CASSEGGPAAFF
>few|TRBD2|TRBV29-1|TRBJ2-4
TGCAGCGTTGAAGGAAAAGAACTAGCGGGCTTAGCCAAAAACATTCAGTACTTC
CSVEGKELAGLAKNIQYF
>once|-|TRBV14|TRBJ1-6
TGTGCCAGCAGCCATTCTAATTCACCCCTCCACTTT
CASSHSNSPLHF
>-|TRBD1|TRBV20-1|TRBJ1-6
TGCAGTGCTAGAGTTGTACTTGGGACAGGCGGACCCCTCCACTTT
CSARVVLGTGGPLHF
>-|-|TRBV6-5|TRBJ1-2
TGTGCCACCCTGGGGGGGGGAAAGCACTATGGCTACACCTTC
CATLGGGKHYGYTF
>few|-|TRBV12-3/TRBV12-4|TRBJ2-6
TGTGCCAGCAGTGTGAACGTCCTGACTTTC
CASSVNVLTF
>-|-|TRBV5-8|TRBJ1-2
TGTGCCAGCAGCATGAGGGACCACCACTATGGCTACACCTTC
CASSMRDHHYGYTF
>few|-|TRBV6-2/TRBV6-3|TRBJ1-5
TGTGCCAGCAGAGGACGGACAAATCAGCCCCAGCATTTT
CASRGRTNQPQHF
>-|TRBD1|TRBV6-5|TRBJ2-5
TGTGCCAGCAGTTCCTTCGGGGACAGAAAAGAGACCCAGTACTTC
CASSSFGDRKETQYF
>few|TRBD1|TRBV23-1|TRBJ2-4
TGCGCCAGCAGTTTTAGTTTCCCTCTACAGGGGGCTCTGGCCAAAAACATTCAGTACTTC
CASSFSFPLQGALAKNIQYF
>many|-|TRBV7-6|TRBJ1-5
TGTGCCAGCAGCCCCTCATGGGGCGACGGCAATCAGCCCCAGCATTTT
CASSPSWGDGNQPQHF
>-|TRBD1|TRBV12-5|TRBJ1-1
TGTGCTAGTGGTTGGGACAGCCTTGGTGAAGCTTTCTTT
CASGWDSLGEAFF
>few|-|TRBV7-6|TRBJ2-1
TGTGCCAGCAGCTTAGTCCCAGGAACAGCGGATGAGCAGTTCTTC
CASSLVPGTADEQFF
>-|-|TRBV27|TRBJ2-2
TGTGCCAGCAAAGCAGCTTCCGGGGAGCTGTTTTTT
CASKAASGELFF
>-|TRBD1|TRBV6-1|TRBJ2-5
TGTGCCAGCAGCATAGGGACAGGGGGCCGGGAGACCCAGTACTTC
CASSIGTGGRETQYF
>-|-|TRBV19|TRBJ1-2
TGTGCCAGTAGAGCCAACCTGGACACGAGGGCTGGCTATGGCTACACCTTC
CASRANLDTRAGYGYTF
>few|-|TRBV19|TRBJ2-3
TGTGCCAGTAACCACGGCACAGATACGCAGTATTTT
CASNHGTDTQYF
>-|TRBD1|TRBV10-3|TRBJ1-1
TGTGCCGCCCGACAGGGGAACACTGAAGCTTTCTTT
CAARQGNTEAFF
>once|-|TRBV7-4|TRBJ2-3
TGTGCCAGCAGCTTATCATTGGTGACCTACTATGACAGATTCCCCACAGATACGCAGTATTTT
CASSLSLVTYYDRFPTDTQYF
>-|-|TRBV6-6|TRBJ2-3
TGTGCCAGCACCCGCGGGTCTAGCACAGATACGCAGTATTTT
CASTRGSSTDTQYF
>-|TRBD1|TRBV6-2/TRBV6-3|TRBJ2-1
TGTGCCAGCAGTCGATTTCCGGGACAGCCAGGTGCCTTC
CASSRFPGQPGAF
>few|TRBD1|TRBV12-5|TRBJ2-3
TGTGCTAGTGGTTTCGGGACAGAAATCTCATCCACAGATACGCAGTATTTT
CASGFGTEISSTDTQYF
>-|TRBD2|TRBV7-3|TRBJ2-3
TGTGCCAGCAGCCTAACTAGCGGGGCAGCAGATACGCAGTATTTT
CASSLTSGAADTQYF
>-|TRBD1|TRBV25-1|TRBJ2-1
TGTGCCAGCAGTGAAAAATTAAGGGGGCGAAGCAATGAGCAGTTCTTC
CASSEKLRGRSNEQFF
>-|-|TRBV4-1|TRBJ1-4
TGCGCCAGCAGCCAAGATCGCCCAACTAATGAAAAACTGTTTTTT
CASSQDRPTNEKLFF
>-|-|TRBV6-2/TRBV6-3|TRBJ2-3
TGTGCCAGCAGTCTGAGCCTGGGGGGCTTAGATACGCAGTATTTT
CASSLSLGGLDTQYF
>few|-|TRBV7-9|TRBJ2-7
TGTGCCAGCAGCCTGGGGACGGCCGAGCAGTACTTC
CASSLGTAEQYF
>-|-|TRBV6-1|TRBJ2-3
TGTGCCGGCAGGCTCGGGACCCCGGGACGCGGGGATACGCAGTATTTT
CAGRLGTPGRGDTQYF
>few|-|TRBV6-6|TRBJ2-3
TGTGCCAGCAGTTCTGATCGGGGGAAACCAGATACGCAGTATTTT
CASSSDRGKPDTQYF
>many|-|TRBV7-2|TRBJ2-3
TGTGCCAGCAGCTTAGCGTGGGGGGCCCACCCACAGGATACGCAGTATTTT
CASSLAWGAHPQDTQYF
>-|-|TRBV12-3/TRBV12-4|TRBJ1-4
TGTGCCAGCAGTTTCCTAAGGGAAAAACTGTTTTTT
CASSFLREKLFF
>many|-|TRBV7-8|TRBJ1-5
TGTGCCAGCAGCTTCGGCCCTACCTATAGCAATCAGCCCCAGCATTTT
CASSFGPTYSNQPQHF
>-|-|TRBV7-9|TRBJ1-1
TGTGCCAGCAGCTTCCCTCGGTACACTGAAGCTTTCTTT
CASSFPRYTEAFF
>-|-|TRBV6-2/TRBV6-3|TRBJ1-1
TGTGCCAGCAGTTACGGTCCAGGGCCGGGCACTGAAGCTTTCTTT
CASSYGPGPGTEAFF
>-|-|TRBV20-1|TRBJ2-3
TGCAGTGCTAGAGTCCGGCCAGCGAGGAGCACAGATACGCAGTATTTT
CSARVRPARSTDTQYF
>once|-|TRBV14|TRBJ1-1
TGTGCCAGCAGCCAAGATTTCGTTTTCGCCCATGATACTGCTAGCCCGGACGCGGAAGCTTTCTTT
CASSQDFVFAHDTASPDAEAFF
>few|-|TRBV18|TRBJ2-1
TGTGCCAGCTCACAAGAAGGGACCTCCTACAATGAGCAGTTCTTC
CASSQEGTSYNEQFF